The T cell receptor (beta chain) under discussion was sequenced for a study of T cells after yellow fever vaccination. This clonotype was counted between two and nine times. TCRdb itself ran the 5' RACE reads through MiXCR, one entry per CDR3 protein. The table shows about 94,000 distinct CDR3 sequences, with approximately 8.4% occurring only once. The CDR3 is 14 residues long. The V end was cut by 6 bases, the J end by 7 bases, with 17 bases between. The sample in question was CD8+ T cells not binding an NS4B(214-222) dextramer, sorted from PBMCs, obtained less than 16 days after the first yellow fever vaccination. This clonotype was obtained from a man aged 18 to 35 who received the YFV17D yellow fever vaccine. The chain recombines TRBV12-3 or TRBV12-4 with TRBJ2-3; D is unresolved. The CDR3 spells CASSLGGPPNTQYF. As DNA, the CDR3 is TGTGCCAGCAGCCTGGGTGGGCCCCCGAATACGCAGTATTTT.